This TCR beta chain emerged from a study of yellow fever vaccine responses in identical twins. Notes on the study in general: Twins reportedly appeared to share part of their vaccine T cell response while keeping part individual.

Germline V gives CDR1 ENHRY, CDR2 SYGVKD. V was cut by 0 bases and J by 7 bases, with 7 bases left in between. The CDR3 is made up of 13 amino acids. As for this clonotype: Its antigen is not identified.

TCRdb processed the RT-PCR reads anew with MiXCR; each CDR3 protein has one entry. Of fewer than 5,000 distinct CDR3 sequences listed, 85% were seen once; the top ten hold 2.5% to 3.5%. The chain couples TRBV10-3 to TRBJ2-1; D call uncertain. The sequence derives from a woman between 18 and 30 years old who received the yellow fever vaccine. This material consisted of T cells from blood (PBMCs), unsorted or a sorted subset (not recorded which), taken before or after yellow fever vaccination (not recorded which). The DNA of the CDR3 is TGTGCCATCAGTGAGTCTGAGTCGAATGAGCAGTTCTTC. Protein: CAISESESNEQFF.